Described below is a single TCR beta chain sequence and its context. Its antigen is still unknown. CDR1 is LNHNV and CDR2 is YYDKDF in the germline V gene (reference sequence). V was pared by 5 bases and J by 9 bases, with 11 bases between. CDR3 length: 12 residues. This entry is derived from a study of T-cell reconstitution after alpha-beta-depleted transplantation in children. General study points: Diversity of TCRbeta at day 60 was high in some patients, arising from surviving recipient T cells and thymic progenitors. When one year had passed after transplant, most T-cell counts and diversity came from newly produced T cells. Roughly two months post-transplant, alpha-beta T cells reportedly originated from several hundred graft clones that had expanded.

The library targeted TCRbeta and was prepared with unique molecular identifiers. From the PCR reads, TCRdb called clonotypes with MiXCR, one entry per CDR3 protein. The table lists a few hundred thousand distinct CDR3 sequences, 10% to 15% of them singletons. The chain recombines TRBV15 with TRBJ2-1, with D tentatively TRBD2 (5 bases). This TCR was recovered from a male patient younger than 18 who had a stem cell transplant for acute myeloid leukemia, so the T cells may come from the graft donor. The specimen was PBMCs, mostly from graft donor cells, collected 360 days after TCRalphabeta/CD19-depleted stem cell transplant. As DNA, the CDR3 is TGTGCCACCAGCGGCGGGTATCGTGAGCAGTTCTTC. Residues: CATSGGYREQFF.